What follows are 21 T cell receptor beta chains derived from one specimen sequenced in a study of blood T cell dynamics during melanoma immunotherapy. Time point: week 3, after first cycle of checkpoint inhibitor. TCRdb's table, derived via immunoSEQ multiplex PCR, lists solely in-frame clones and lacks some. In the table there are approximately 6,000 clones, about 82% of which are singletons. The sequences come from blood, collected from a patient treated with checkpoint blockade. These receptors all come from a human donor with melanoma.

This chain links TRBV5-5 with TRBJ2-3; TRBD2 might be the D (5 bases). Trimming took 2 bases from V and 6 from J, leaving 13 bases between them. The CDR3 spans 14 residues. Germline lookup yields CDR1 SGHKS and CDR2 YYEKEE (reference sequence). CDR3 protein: CASSLGLATDTQYF. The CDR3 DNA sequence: TGTGCCAGCAGCTTAGGTCTAGCTACCGATACGCAGTATTTT.

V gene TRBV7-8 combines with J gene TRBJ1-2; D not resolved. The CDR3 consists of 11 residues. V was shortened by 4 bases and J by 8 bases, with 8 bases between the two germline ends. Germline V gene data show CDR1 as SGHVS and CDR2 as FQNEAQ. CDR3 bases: TGTGCCAGCAGCTCCCTTTGGGGCTACACCTTC. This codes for CASSSLWGYTF. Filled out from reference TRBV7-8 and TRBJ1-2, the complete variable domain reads GAGVSQSPRYKVAKRGQDVALRCDPISGHVSLFWYQQALGQGPEFLTYFQNEAQLDKSGLPSDRFFAERPEGSVSTLKIQRTQQEDSAVYLCASSSLWGYTFGSGTRLTVV.

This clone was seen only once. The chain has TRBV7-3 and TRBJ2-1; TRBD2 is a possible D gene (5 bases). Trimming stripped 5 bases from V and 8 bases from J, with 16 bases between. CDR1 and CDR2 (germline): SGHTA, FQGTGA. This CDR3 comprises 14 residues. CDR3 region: CASSPTGYAHEQFF. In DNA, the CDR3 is TGTGCCAGCAGCCCAACGGGATACGCCCATGAGCAGTTCTTC.

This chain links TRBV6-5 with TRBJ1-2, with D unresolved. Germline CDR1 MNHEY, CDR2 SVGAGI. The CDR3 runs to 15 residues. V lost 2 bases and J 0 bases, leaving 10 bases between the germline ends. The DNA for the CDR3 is TGTGCCAGCAGTTACGTCGGCGGGGCTAACTATGGCTACACCTTC. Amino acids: CASSYVGGANYGYTF.

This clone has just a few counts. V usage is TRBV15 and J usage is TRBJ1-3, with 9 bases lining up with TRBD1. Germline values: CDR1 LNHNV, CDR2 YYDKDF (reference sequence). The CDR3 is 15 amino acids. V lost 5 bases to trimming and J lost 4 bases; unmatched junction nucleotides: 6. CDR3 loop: CATSGDRGLGNTIYF. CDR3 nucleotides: TGTGCCACCAGCGGCGACAGGGGGTTAGGAAACACCATATATTTT.

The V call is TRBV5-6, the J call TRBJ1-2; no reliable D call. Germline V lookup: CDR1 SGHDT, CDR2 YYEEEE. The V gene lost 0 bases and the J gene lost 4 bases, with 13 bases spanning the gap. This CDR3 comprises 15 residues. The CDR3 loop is CASSLASNKAYGYTF. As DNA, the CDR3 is TGTGCCAGCAGCTTGGCCTCCAATAAGGCCTATGGCTACACCTTC.

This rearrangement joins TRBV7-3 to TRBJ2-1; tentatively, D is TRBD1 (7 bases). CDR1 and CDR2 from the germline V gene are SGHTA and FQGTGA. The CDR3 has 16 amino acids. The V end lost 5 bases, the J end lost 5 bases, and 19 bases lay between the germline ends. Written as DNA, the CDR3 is TGTGCCAGCAGCCCCTCCGGAGGGGGCGTTAACAATGAGCAGTTCTTC. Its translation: CASSPSGGGVNNEQFF.

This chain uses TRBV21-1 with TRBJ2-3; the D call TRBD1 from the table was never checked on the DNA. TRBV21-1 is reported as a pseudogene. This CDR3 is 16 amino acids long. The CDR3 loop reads CASSKATGALTDTQYF. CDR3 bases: TGTGCCAGCAGCAAAGCGACAGGGGCCTTAACAGATACGCAGTATTTT.

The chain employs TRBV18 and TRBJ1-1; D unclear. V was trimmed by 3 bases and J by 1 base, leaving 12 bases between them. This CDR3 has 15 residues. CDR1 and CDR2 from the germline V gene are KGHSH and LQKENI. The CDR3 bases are TGTGCCAGCTCACCCCTAAAACAAAGGAACACTGAAGCTTTCTTT. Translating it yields CASSPLKQRNTEAFF. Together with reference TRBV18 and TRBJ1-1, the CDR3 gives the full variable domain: NAGVMQNPRHLVRRRGQEARLRCSPMKGHSHVYWYRQLPEEGLKFMVYLQKENIIDESGMPKERFSAEFPKEGPSILRIQQVVRGDSAAYFCASSPLKQRNTEAFFGQGTRLTVV.

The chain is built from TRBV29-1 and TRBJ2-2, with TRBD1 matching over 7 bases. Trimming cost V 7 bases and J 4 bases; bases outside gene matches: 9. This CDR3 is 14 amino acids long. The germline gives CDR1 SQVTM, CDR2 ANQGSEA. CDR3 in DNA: TGCAGCGCCCGACAGGGTCATAGCACCGGGGAGCTGTTTTTT. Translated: CSARQGHSTGELFF.

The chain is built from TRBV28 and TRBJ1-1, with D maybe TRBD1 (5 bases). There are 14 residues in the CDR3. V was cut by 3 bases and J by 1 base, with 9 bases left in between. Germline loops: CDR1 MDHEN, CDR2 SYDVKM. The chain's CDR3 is CASSFLGGNTEAFF. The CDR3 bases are TGTGCCAGCAGTTTCCTCGGGGGGAACACTGAAGCTTTCTTT.

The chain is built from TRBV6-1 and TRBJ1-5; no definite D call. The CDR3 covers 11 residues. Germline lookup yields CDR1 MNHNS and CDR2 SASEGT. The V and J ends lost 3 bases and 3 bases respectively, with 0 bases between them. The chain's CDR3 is CASSDNQPQHF. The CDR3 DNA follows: TGTGCCAGCAGTGACAATCAGCCCCAGCATTTT.

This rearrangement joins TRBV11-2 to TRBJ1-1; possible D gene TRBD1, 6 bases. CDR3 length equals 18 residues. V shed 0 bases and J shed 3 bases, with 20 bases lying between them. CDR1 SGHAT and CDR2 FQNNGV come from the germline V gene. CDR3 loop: CASSLDSPRTGSDTEAFF. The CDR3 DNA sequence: TGTGCCAGCAGCTTAGATAGCCCTCGAACAGGGAGTGACACTGAAGCTTTCTTT.

The CDR3 nucleotides read TGTGCCAGCAGCCCAAGACGGATGGCCTACAATGAGCAGTTCTTC. Its translation: CASSPRRMAYNEQFF. The rearrangement uses TRBV11-3 and TRBJ2-1; D remains ambiguous. Germline CDR1 SGHNT, CDR2 YENEEA. V was shortened by 5 bases and J by 2 bases, with 13 bases between the two germline ends. This CDR3 is 15 amino acids long.

The CDR3 sequence: CASSRQQTSYEQYF. DNA for the CDR3: TGCGCCAGCAGCCGCCAACAGACTTCCTACGAGCAGTACTTC. The rearrangement links TRBV5-1 to TRBJ2-7; D not certain. The CDR3 length is 14 residues. The germline V and J ends were trimmed by 4 bases and 1 base, with 12 bases remaining between them. Germline V CDR1 and CDR2: SGHRS, YFSETQ.

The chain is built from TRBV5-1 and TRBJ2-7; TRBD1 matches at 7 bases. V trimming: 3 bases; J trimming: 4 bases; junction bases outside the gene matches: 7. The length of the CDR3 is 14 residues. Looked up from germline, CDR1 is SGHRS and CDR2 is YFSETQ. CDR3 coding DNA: TGCGCCAGCAGCTATCGACAGGGTCCATACGAGCAGTACTTC. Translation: CASSYRQGPYEQYF. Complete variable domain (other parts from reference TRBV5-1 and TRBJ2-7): KAGVTQTPRYLIKTRGQQVTLSCSPISGHRSVSWYQQTPGQGLQFLFEYFSETQRNKGNFPGRFSGRQFSNSRSEMNVSTLELGDSALYLCASSYRQGPYEQYFGPGTRLTVT.

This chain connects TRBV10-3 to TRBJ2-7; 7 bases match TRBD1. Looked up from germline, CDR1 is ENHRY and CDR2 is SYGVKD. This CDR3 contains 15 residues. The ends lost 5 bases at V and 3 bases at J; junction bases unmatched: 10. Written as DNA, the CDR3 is TGTGCCATCAGTCAATCCGGGACAGTGAACTACGAGCAGTACTTC. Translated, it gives CAISQSGTVNYEQYF.

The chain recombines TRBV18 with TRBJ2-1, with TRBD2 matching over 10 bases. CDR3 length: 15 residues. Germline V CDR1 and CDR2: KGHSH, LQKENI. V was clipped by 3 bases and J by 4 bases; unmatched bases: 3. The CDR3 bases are TGTGCCAGCTCACCCGGGACTAGCGCATACAATGAGCAGTTCTTC. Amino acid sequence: CASSPGTSAYNEQFF.

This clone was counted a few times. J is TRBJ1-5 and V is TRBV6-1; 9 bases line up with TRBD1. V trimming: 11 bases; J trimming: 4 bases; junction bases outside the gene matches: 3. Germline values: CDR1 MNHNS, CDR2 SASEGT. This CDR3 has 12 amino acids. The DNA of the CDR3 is TGTGCCGCCGGGACAGGGAATCAGCCCCAGCATTTT. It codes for CAAGTGNQPQHF.

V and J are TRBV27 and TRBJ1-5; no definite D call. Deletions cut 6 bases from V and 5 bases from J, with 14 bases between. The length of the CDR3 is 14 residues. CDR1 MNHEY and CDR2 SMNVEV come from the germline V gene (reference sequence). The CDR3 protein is CASRPPGGHQPQHF. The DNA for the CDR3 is TGTGCCAGCAGGCCCCCTGGCGGGCATCAGCCCCAGCATTTT.

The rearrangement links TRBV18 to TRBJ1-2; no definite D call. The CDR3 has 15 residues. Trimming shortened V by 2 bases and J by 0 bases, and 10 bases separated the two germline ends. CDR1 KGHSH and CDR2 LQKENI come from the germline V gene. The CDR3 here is CASSPVLQPNYGYTF. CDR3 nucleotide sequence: TGTGCCAGCTCACCAGTTTTGCAGCCTAACTATGGCTACACCTTC.